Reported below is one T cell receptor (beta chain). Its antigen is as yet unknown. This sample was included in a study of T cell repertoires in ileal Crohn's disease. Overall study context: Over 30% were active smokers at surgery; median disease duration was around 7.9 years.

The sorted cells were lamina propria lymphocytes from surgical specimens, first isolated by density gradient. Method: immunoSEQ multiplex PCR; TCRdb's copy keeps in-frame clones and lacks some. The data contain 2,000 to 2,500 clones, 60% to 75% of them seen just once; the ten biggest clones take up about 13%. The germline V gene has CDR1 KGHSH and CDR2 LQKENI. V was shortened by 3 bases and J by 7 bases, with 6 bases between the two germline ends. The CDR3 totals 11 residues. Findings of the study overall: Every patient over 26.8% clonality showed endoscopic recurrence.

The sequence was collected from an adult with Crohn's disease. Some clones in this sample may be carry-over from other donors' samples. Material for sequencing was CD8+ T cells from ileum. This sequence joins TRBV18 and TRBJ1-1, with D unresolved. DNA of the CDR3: TGTGCCAGCTCACCGTCGGGTGAAGCTTTCTTT. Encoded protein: CASSPSGEAFF.